Reported below is one T cell receptor (beta chain). Which antigen it targets is not known. Base qualities are missing; no much larger clone stands one base away. The data were obtained in a study of T cell repertoires in cytomegalovirus infection (dated by TCRdb to between 2018 and 2021). Background on the whole study: Donor HLA type was relevant to the analysis, as public TCR beta signatures indicated carriage of CMV infection together with the matching HLA type.

Reads for this sample came from an Illumina HiSeq 1500. Using fastp at Q25 and MiXCR, TCRdb reprocessed the public reads and kept productive beta chains. Rows with one shared CDR3 protein collapse into an entry with the most common genes and DNA. For this sample the table gives 250,000 to 300,000 distinct CDR3 sequences, of which 20% to 30% were detected only once. Roughly 13% of the sample is in the top ten clones. V is cut back by 1 base and J by 4 bases, with 16 bases in the junction unmatched. From the cysteine through the phenylalanine, the CDR3 covers 20 amino acids. The entry retains the CDR3 DNA only, 60 bases that are in frame from base 1. The germline V gene provides CDR1 SGHDT and CDR2 YYEEEE. Broader findings and caveats from the paper: The ex vivo response was dominated by HLA-C-restricted CMV-specific TCR beta clonotypes, which also provided the single most frequent clonotype in two of eight donors. Cumulative frequency of public TCR beta family members discriminated carriers of CMV infection plus the relevant HLA type in this cohort and an independent roughly 330-donor cohort.

This chain joins TRBV5-6 to TRBJ2-1, with 11 junctional bases fitting TRBD2. The sample consisted of PBMCs. The receptor was isolated from a human donor in good health (CMV status not recorded). Some clones in this sample may be carry-over from other donors' samples. The sequenced DNA is TGTGCCAGCAGCTTGAGGAGGTACGGTAGCGGGAGGGCCTCATACAATGAGCAGTTCTTC. Translation gives CASSLRRYGSGRASYNEQFF. With the rest looked up from the reference TRBV5-6 and TRBJ2-1 genes rather than sequenced, the full variable domain is DAGVTQSPTHLIKTRGQQVTLRCSPKSGHDTVSWYQQALGQGPQFIFQYYEEEERQRGNFPDRFSGHQFPNYSSELNVNALLLGDSALYLCASSLRRYGSGRASYNEQFFGPGTRLTVL.